This T cell receptor beta chain was sequenced for a study of T cell repertoires and HLA-DP antigens. Study-wide context: Sorted CD137+CD4+ samples averaged approximately 0.2 ug DNA; pre-culture CD4+ samples, around 1,100 ng.

General study points: Sorted CD137+ cells had clonality 0.3 to 0.45 against both alloantigens, versus around 0.04 pre-culture. Previously undetected clones averaged 36.3% and 50.6% against the two alleles respectively. Naive and memory CD4+ repertoires were not analysed separately.

Concerning this clone itself: Its antigen remains unidentified.

Unmatched junction bases numbered 4, after V lost 6 bases and J lost 2 bases. CDR3 length: 14 residues. Per germline, CDR1 SNHLY and CDR2 FYNNEI. Profiled with immunoSEQ multiplex PCR; TCRdb holds only in-frame clones, not every one. The top ten hold around 1.6% of the sample, which has 55,000 to 80,000 clones, roughly 75% seen once. This TCR came from a man between 60 and 70 years old in good health and CMV-seronegative. The chain joins TRBV2 to TRBJ2-5, with TRBD1 identical over 9 bases. The material sequenced was CD4+ T cells from PBMCs. CDR3 in DNA: TGTGCCAGCAGCTGGACAGGGGCTCAAGAGACCCAGTACTTC. This translates into CASSWTGAQETQYF.